The next 26 T cell receptor beta chains were all read from a single sample in a study of blood T cell repertoires in COVID-19. Clones were sequenced by immunoSEQ multiplex PCR, and TCRdb holds only the in-frame ones, with some missing. This sample yields roughly 79,000 clones, of which almost 85% are seen a single time; approximately 7.3% belongs to the top ten. Sequencing was done on a sample of peripheral blood. Receptors were obtained from a human donor in a cohort sampled during active COVID-19.

This chain links TRBV6-5 with TRBJ2-7; perhaps TRBD2 as D (7 bases). The V end was cut by 0 bases, the J end by 2 bases, with 14 bases between. This CDR3 has 16 residues. Germline V lookup: CDR1 MNHEY, CDR2 SVGAGI. CDR3 sequence: CASSYSRGEGPYEQYF. DNA of the CDR3: TGTGCCAGCAGTTACTCGAGGGGGGAGGGGCCCTACGAGCAGTACTTC.

The V gene is TRBV11-2, the J gene TRBJ1-2; the D gene is possibly TRBD1 (6 bases). V gave up 0 bases and J gave up 7 bases, with 12 bases separating them. The germline gives CDR1 SGHAT, CDR2 FQNNGV. The CDR3 loop spans 14 amino acids. CDR3 sequence reads: CASSLEPGAFGYTF. In DNA, the CDR3 is TGTGCCAGCAGCTTAGAACCAGGGGCGTTTGGCTACACCTTC.

This clone appeared a few times. The genes are TRBV19 and TRBJ1-5, with D perhaps matching TRBD1 (5 bases). With 4 bases removed from V and 0 bases from J, the gap between germline ends came to 10 bases. CDR3 length: 15 residues. Germline CDR1 is LNHDA and CDR2 is SQIVND (reference sequence). Here the CDR3 DNA reads TGTGCCAGTAGTACCACAGGTCGTAGCAATCAGCCCCAGCATTTT. This encodes CASSTTGRSNQPQHF.

This clone came up once. The chain recombines TRBV29-1 with TRBJ1-2, with D uncertain. Germline V gene data show CDR1 as SQVTM and CDR2 as ANQGSEA. V shed 7 bases and J shed 2 bases, with 8 bases lying between them. CDR3 length: 11 amino acids. The CDR3 loop is CSAQQNYGYTF. CDR3 coding DNA: TGCAGCGCACAGCAGAACTATGGCTACACCTTC.

This sequence joins TRBV18 and TRBJ1-3; D is undetermined. Trimming left V 3 bases short and J 4 bases short, with 4 bases between. Germline V CDR1 and CDR2: KGHSH, LQKENI. CDR3 length: 12 residues. The chain's CDR3 is CASSPQGNTIYF. The CDR3 DNA reads TGTGCCAGCTCACCTCAGGGAAACACCATATATTTT.

The chain combines TRBV13 with TRBJ1-2; D is undetermined. Germline assignment: CDR1 PRHDT and CDR2 FYEKMQ (reference sequence). CDR3 length: 12 amino acids. V dropped 2 bases and J dropped 8 bases, with 9 bases sitting between them. The CDR3 sequence: CASSLSSRGYTF. Written as DNA, the CDR3 is TGTGCCAGCAGCTTAAGCTCCCGGGGCTACACCTTC. Full variable domain (outside the CDR3, taken from reference TRBV13 and TRBJ1-2): AAGVIQSPRHLIKEKRETATLKCYPIPRHDTVYWYQQGPGQDPQFLISFYEKMQSDKGSIPDRFSAQQFSDYHSELNMSSLELGDSALYFCASSLSSRGYTFGSGTRLTVV.

V is TRBV30 and J is TRBJ1-5; TRBD1 is a possible D gene (6 bases). Trimming stripped 3 bases from V and 5 bases from J, with 14 bases between. The CDR3 is made up of 14 amino acids. Germline lookup yields CDR1 GTSNPN and CDR2 SVGIG (reference sequence). CDR3 sequence reads: CAWSPTTGYQPQHF. CDR3 nucleotide sequence: TGTGCCTGGAGCCCCACCACAGGGTATCAGCCCCAGCATTTT. The whole variable domain, remainder taken from reference TRBV30 and TRBJ1-5, is SQTIHQWPATLVQPVGSPLSLECTVEGTSNPNLYWYRQAAGRGLQLLFYSVGIGQISSEVPQNLSASRPQDRQFILSSKKLLLSDSGFYLCAWSPTTGYQPQHFGDGTRLSIL.

This chain uses TRBV19 with TRBJ2-7, with 7 bases matching TRBD1. The J segment lost 3 bases and the V segment lost 6 bases, leaving 11 bases of the junction unmatched. The germline V gene has CDR1 LNHDA and CDR2 SQIVND (reference sequence). CDR3 size: 15 residues. Here the CDR3 reads CASSDYRGGNYEQYF. The CDR3 coding sequence is TGTGCCAGTAGCGATTACAGGGGTGGGAACTACGAGCAGTACTTC.

V and J are TRBV5-6 and TRBJ2-6; a possible D gene is TRBD1 (6 bases). V lost 3 bases, J lost 9 bases, and 10 bases lay in between. The CDR3 length is 13 residues. Germline V gene sequence: CDR1 SGHDT, CDR2 YYEEEE. CDR3 in amino acids: CASSSQGVNVLTF. The DNA of the CDR3 is TGTGCCAGCAGCTCACAGGGAGTCAACGTCCTGACTTTC.

J is TRBJ2-7 and V is TRBV11-2; TRBD2 might be the D (6 bases). This CDR3 comprises 15 residues. Trimming took 5 bases from V and 3 from J, leaving 17 bases between them. Germline values: CDR1 SGHAT, CDR2 FQNNGV. The CDR3 spells CASSPRLVGDYEQYF. DNA of the CDR3: TGTGCCAGCAGCCCCCGACTAGTAGGGGACTACGAGCAGTACTTC.

The gene calls are TRBV6-2 or TRBV6-3 and TRBJ1-2; D uncertain. CDR1 is MNHEY and CDR2 is SVGEGT in the germline V gene. This CDR3 is built from 13 residues. V was clipped by 0 bases and J by 4 bases, with 6 bases between them. CDR3 protein: CASSYSQLYGYTF. DNA for the CDR3: TGTGCCAGCAGTTACTCTCAACTCTATGGCTACACCTTC.

This clone has a single count. The V gene is TRBV5-4, the J gene TRBJ2-7, with TRBD1 matching 10 bases. The V segment lost 0 bases and the J segment 2 bases; nucleotides outside the gene matches: 2. This CDR3 spans 15 amino acids. CDR1 is SGHNT and CDR2 is YYREEE in the germline V gene (reference sequence). The CDR3 loop reads CASSLGGQGAYEQYF. CDR3 coding DNA: TGTGCCAGCAGCTTGGGCGGACAGGGGGCCTACGAGCAGTACTTC. The full variable domain, with the rest looked up from reference TRBV5-4 and TRBJ2-7, is ETGVTQSPTHLIKTRGQQVTLRCSSQSGHNTVSWYQQALGQGPQFIFQYYREEENGRGNFPPRFSGLQFPNYSSELNVNALELDDSALYLCASSLGGQGAYEQYFGPGTRLTVT.

The V gene is TRBV5-4, the J gene TRBJ1-4; D might be TRBD1 (6 bases). The CDR3 runs to 15 residues. In germline, CDR1 is SGHNT, CDR2 YYREEE (reference sequence). V was trimmed by 4 bases and J by 4 bases, leaving 14 bases between them. The CDR3 reads CASSRQGHNNEKLFF. CDR3 DNA sequence: TGTGCCAGCAGCCGGCAGGGGCATAATAATGAAAAACTGTTTTTT.

The chain couples TRBV7-6 to TRBJ1-1; tentative D call: TRBD1 (6 bases). The CDR3 extends over 19 amino acids. V was cut by 1 base and J by 1 base, with 22 bases left in between. The germline gives CDR1 SGHVS, CDR2 FNYEAQ. DNA for the CDR3: TGTGCCAGCAGCTTAGGATTAGCGCAGGGGTTCCCCTCGAACACTGAAGCTTTCTTT. It yields the protein CASSLGLAQGFPSNTEAFF.

The rearrangement uses TRBV7-2 and TRBJ2-3, with a weak D call TRBD2 (7 bases). Germline V lookup: CDR1 SGHTA, CDR2 FQGNSA. This CDR3 is 14 amino acids long. V gave up 2 bases and J gave up 4 bases, with 10 bases separating them. CDR3 loop: CASSLSGGPDTQYF. For the CDR3, the DNA is TGTGCCAGCAGCTTATCGGGGGGCCCAGATACGCAGTATTTT.

The V call is TRBV3-1 (or the pseudogene TRBV3-2), the J call TRBJ2-7, with no clear D. CDR3 length: 14 amino acids. Per the germline V gene, CDR1 is LGHDT and CDR2 is YNNKEL (reference sequence). The V end was cut by 1 base, the J end by 0 bases, with 7 bases between. Here the CDR3 DNA reads TGTGCCAGCAGCCAAGTCTACAGCTCCTACGAGCAGTACTTC. This encodes CASSQVYSSYEQYF.

This chain connects TRBV6-1 to TRBJ1-5; tentative D call: TRBD1 (5 bases). The V and J ends lost 3 bases and 2 bases respectively, with 8 bases between them. The germline V gene encodes CDR1 MNHNS and CDR2 SASEGT. The CDR3 consists of 14 residues. CDR3 sequence reads: CASSDGGGNQPQHF. The CDR3 DNA reads TGTGCCAGCAGTGACGGGGGTGGCAATCAGCCCCAGCATTTT.

The chain uses TRBV29-1 and TRBJ2-7, with D perhaps TRBD2 (5 bases). The germline gives CDR1 SQVTM, CDR2 ANQGSEA. V was pared by 2 bases and J by 0 bases, with 11 bases between. This CDR3 spans 14 amino acids. CDR3 in amino acids: CSVENGESSYEQYF. CDR3 in DNA: TGCAGCGTTGAAAACGGGGAGAGCTCCTACGAGCAGTACTTC.

The rearrangement links TRBV4-2 to TRBJ1-4, with D hard to call. The germline V gene has CDR1 LGHNA and CDR2 YNFKEQ. There are 13 residues in the CDR3. V lost 1 base to trimming and J lost 5 bases, with 5 bases between them. The CDR3 loop reads CASSQGQNEKLFF. In DNA, the CDR3 is TGTGCCAGCAGCCAAGGCCAGAATGAAAAACTGTTTTTT.

For this clone: Other DNA sequences within the sample encode an identical CDR3. V usage is TRBV18 and J usage is TRBJ1-1; 10 bases agree with TRBD1. Germline lookup yields CDR1 KGHSH and CDR2 LQKENI. Losses at the gene ends were 2 bases for V and 10 bases for J; bases not matched to a gene: 1. This CDR3 comprises 12 residues. As DNA, the CDR3 is TGTGCCAGCTCACCAGGACAGGGGGGAGCTTTCTTT. Translated, it gives CASSPGQGGAFF. Using reference TRBV18 and TRBJ1-1 for the parts outside the CDR3, the full variable domain is NAGVMQNPRHLVRRRGQEARLRCSPMKGHSHVYWYRQLPEEGLKFMVYLQKENIIDESGMPKERFSAEFPKEGPSILRIQQVVRGDSAAYFCASSPGQGGAFFGQGTRLTVV.

This chain uses TRBV6-5 with TRBJ1-1, with 11 bases fitting TRBD1. V lost 8 bases and J lost 1; bases outside the gene matches: 0. Per germline, CDR1 MNHEY and CDR2 SVGAGI. The CDR3 length is 13 residues. The CDR3 loop reads CASGQGANTEAFF. The CDR3 region has the DNA TGTGCCAGCGGACAGGGGGCGAACACTGAAGCTTTCTTT.

This clone appeared a few times. The chain recombines TRBV30 with TRBJ2-7, with D possibly TRBD1 on 6 matching bases. Trimming took off 4 bases at V and 3 bases at J, with 7 bases between the two ends. The germline CDR1 and CDR2 sequences are GTSNPN and SVGIG (reference sequence). The CDR3 runs 11 residues. The CDR3, as DNA: TGTGCCTGGACCAGGGGCTACGAGCAGTACTTC. Translated, it gives CAWTRGYEQYF.

The chain carries TRBV3-1 (or the pseudogene TRBV3-2) and TRBJ2-7, with D possibly matching TRBD2 (5 bases). Germline CDR1 reads LGHDT; CDR2 reads YNNKEL (reference sequence). Trimming took 1 base from V and 0 from J, leaving 13 bases between them. This CDR3 is 16 amino acids long. Written as DNA, the CDR3 is TGTGCCAGCAGCCAAGGTTTCGTGCGGGCCTCCTACGAGCAGTACTTC. Protein product: CASSQGFVRASYEQYF.

This sequence joins TRBV4-1 and TRBJ1-2, with D hard to call. The CDR3 length is 13 residues. Trimming removed 0 bases at V and 7 bases at J, with 9 bases between. CDR1 is MGHRA and CDR2 is YSYEKL in the germline V gene. The CDR3 protein is CASSQDLRVGYTF. The CDR3 nucleotides are TGCGCCAGCAGCCAAGATTTGCGGGTTGGCTACACCTTC.

The gene calls are TRBV27 and TRBJ2-7, with TRBD2 matching 12 bases. V was pared by 8 bases and J by 1 base, with 9 bases of the junction left unmatched. The CDR3 loop spans 16 amino acids. CDR1 and CDR2 from the germline V gene are MNHEY and SMNVEV (reference sequence). CDR3 nucleotide sequence: TGTGCCAGCCGACTCGGACTAGCGGGGACATCCTACGAGCAGTACTTC. This codes for CASRLGLAGTSYEQYF.

CDR3 region: CASTKPGQPDEQYF. The CDR3 DNA follows: TGTGCCAGCACCAAACCGGGACAGCCTGACGAGCAGTACTTC. The chain uses TRBV5-4 and TRBJ2-7, with TRBD1 matching 7 bases. V trimming: 6 bases; J trimming: 5 bases; junction bases outside the gene matches: 11. The CDR3 length is 14 residues. Germline-derived CDR1 and CDR2 are SGHNT and YYREEE (reference sequence).